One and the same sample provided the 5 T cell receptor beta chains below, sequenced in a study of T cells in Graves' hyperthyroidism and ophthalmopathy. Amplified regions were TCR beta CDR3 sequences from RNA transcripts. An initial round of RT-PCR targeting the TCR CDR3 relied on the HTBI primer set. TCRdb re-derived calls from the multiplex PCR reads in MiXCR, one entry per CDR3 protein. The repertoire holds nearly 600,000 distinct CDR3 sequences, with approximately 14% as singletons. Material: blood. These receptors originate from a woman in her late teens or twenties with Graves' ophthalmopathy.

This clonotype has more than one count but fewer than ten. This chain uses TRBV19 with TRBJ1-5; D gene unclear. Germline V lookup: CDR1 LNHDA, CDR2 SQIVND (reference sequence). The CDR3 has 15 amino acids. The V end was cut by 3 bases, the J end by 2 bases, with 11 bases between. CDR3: CASSIAGRGNQPQHF. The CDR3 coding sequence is TGTGCCAGTAGTATCGCGGGGAGGGGCAATCAGCCCCAGCATTTT.

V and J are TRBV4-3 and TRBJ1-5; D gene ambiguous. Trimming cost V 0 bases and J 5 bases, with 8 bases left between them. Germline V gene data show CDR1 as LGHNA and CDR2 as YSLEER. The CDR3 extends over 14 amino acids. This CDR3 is CASSQDLWDQPQHF. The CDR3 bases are TGCGCCAGCAGCCAAGATCTATGGGATCAGCCCCAGCATTTT.

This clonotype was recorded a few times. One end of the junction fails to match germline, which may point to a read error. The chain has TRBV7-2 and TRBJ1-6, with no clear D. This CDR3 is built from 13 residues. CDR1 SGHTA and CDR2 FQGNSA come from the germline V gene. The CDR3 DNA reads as TGTGCCGGCAGCTTGGGCCGTGCCTTAACCCTCCACTTT. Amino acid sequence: CAGSLGRALTLHF. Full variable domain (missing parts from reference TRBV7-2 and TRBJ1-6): GAGVSQSPSNKVTEKGKDVELRCDPISGHTALYWYRQSLGQGLEFLIYFQGNSAPDKSGLPSDRFSAERTGGSVSTLTIQRTQQEDSAVYLCAGSLGRALTLHFGNGTRLTVT.

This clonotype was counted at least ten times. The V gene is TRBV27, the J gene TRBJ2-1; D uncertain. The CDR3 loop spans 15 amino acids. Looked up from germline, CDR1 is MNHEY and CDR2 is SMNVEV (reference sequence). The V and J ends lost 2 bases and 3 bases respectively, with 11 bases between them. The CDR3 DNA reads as TGTGCCAGCAGTTTACAGGACGTTAGCTACAATGAGCAGTTCTTC. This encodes CASSLQDVSYNEQFF.

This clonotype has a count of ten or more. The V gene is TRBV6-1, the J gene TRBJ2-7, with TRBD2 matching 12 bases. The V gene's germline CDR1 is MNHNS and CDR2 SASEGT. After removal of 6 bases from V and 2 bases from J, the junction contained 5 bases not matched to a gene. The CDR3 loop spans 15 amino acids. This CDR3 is CASSYLAGGPYEQYF. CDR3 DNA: TGTGCCAGCAGCTACCTAGCGGGAGGGCCCTACGAGCAGTACTTC.